The 30 T cell receptor beta chains reported below all come from one sample, sequenced in a study of breast tumors, draining lymph nodes, adjacent tissues. TCRdb analysed the multiplex PCR reads with MiXCR anew, one entry per CDR3 protein. The table shows some 97,000 distinct CDR3 sequences, with roughly 20% occurring only once. Breast cancer patients provided tissue from their axillary draining lymph nodes. Sequences were obtained from axillary lymph node tissue. The receptors come from a female donor with breast cancer. Some clones in this sample may be carry-over from other donors' samples.

This clonotype was recorded at least ten times. V and J are TRBV5-1 and TRBJ1-5, with TRBD1 identical over 10 bases. The CDR3 spans 14 residues. The germline V gene encodes CDR1 SGHRS and CDR2 YFSETQ. J was trimmed by 5 bases and V by 4 bases; bases with no gene match: 3. The CDR3 DNA reads as TGCGCCAGCAGCACCGGGACAGGGGATCAGCCCCAGCATTTT. Translating gives CASSTGTGDQPQHF.

This clonotype showed up many times. The rearrangement links TRBV7-9 to TRBJ1-5; TRBD1 matches at 8 bases. Germline trimming cut 5 bases from V and 1 base from J; bases unmatched to any gene: 1. CDR3 length equals 14 residues. The germline CDR1 and CDR2 sequences are SEHNR and FQNEAQ (reference sequence). CDR3 in amino acids: CASSQGASNQPQHF. DNA for the CDR3: TGTGCCAGCAGCCAGGGGGCGAGCAATCAGCCCCAGCATTTT. Full variable domain (missing parts from reference TRBV7-9 and TRBJ1-5): DTGVSQNPRHKITKRGQNVTFRCDPISEHNRLYWYRQTLGQGPEFLTYFQNEAQLEKSRLLSDRFSAERPKGSFSTLEIQRTEQGDSAMYLCASSQGASNQPQHFGDGTRLSIL.

A remark on this clonotype: A much larger clonotype is one base distant, so this may be a read error. This CDR3 fails to terminate in the conserved phenylalanine or tryptophan, so it likely reflects a read error. J is TRBJ2-5 and V is TRBV20-1; D possibly corresponds to TRBD2 (7 bases). The germline V and J ends were trimmed by 6 bases and 6 bases, with 17 bases remaining between them. The CDR3 extends over 13 amino acids. In germline, CDR1 is DFQATT, CDR2 SNEGSKA (reference sequence). CDR3 DNA: TGCAGTGCAGAGGGGGGGGCTTCAAAGACCCAGTACTCC. Translated: CSAEGGASKTQYS.

The chain joins TRBV3-1 to TRBJ1-3, with D unclear. V was pared by 0 bases and J by 2 bases, with 8 bases between. The CDR3 contains 15 residues. Germline V lookup: CDR1 LGHDT, CDR2 YNNKEL (reference sequence). CDR3 DNA: TGTGCCAGCAGCCAAGATTTGGGTGCTGGAAACACCATATATTTT. This encodes CASSQDLGAGNTIYF.

The V gene is TRBV20-1, the J gene TRBJ1-1; 10 bases line up with TRBD1. The CDR3 totals 15 residues. Germline V gene lookup returns CDR1 DFQATT and CDR2 SNEGSKA (reference sequence). V dropped 2 bases and J dropped 4; count of bases not matched to a gene: 7. CDR3 DNA sequence: TGCAGTGCTAGACCGAGGACAGGGGGGGGCACTGAAGCTTTCTTT. Translated, it gives CSARPRTGGGTEAFF.

This clonotype has only a few counts. The J gene is TRBJ2-7, the V gene TRBV28; tentatively, D is TRBD1 (5 bases). The length of the CDR3 is 10 residues. Germline CDR1 MDHEN, CDR2 SYDVKM. Deletions cut 7 bases from V and 4 bases from J, with 5 bases between. In DNA form, the CDR3 reads TGTGCCAGCAAGGGGTACGAGCAGTACTTC. This encodes CASKGYEQYF.

This clonotype was detected many times. The CDR3 nucleotides read TGTGCCAGCAGGGGGGGGGACAATACCTACGAGCAGTACTTC. This codes for CASRGGDNTYEQYF. The chain has TRBV2 and TRBJ2-7, with D tentatively TRBD2 (7 bases). CDR3 size: 14 residues. Trimming removed 6 bases at V and 2 bases at J, with 14 bases between. Germline-derived CDR1 and CDR2 are SNHLY and FYNNEI.

This clonotype was found many times. The chain uses TRBV4-1 and TRBJ1-2, with D possibly TRBD1 on 6 matching bases. The ends were cut back, 3 bases at V and 5 bases at J, with 19 bases in the middle. Germline V gene lookup returns CDR1 MGHRA and CDR2 YSYEKL. The length of the CDR3 is 16 residues. The CDR3 sequence: CASSQTPGQNLYGYTF. For the CDR3, the DNA is TGCGCCAGCAGCCAGACCCCCGGACAGAACCTTTATGGCTACACCTTC.

This clonotype was counted ten times or more. The V and J genes are TRBV6-6 and TRBJ2-1; D may be TRBD1 or TRBD2 (6 bases each). The CDR3 contains 18 residues. V gave up 0 bases and J gave up 1 base, with 16 bases separating them. Germline V lookup: CDR1 MNHNY, CDR2 SVGAGI (reference sequence). The CDR3 sequence: CASSYSIGTGASYNEQFF. In nucleotides, the CDR3 is TGTGCCAGCAGTTACTCGATCGGAACGGGGGCGTCCTACAATGAGCAGTTCTTC.

On this clonotype itself: A much larger clone lies a single base off, so this may be a read error. Here the CDR3 omits its conserved ending phenylalanine or tryptophan, so a read error is the likely source. The chain carries TRBV19 and TRBJ2-3; maybe TRBD2 (5 bases). V gave up 7 bases and J gave up 2 bases, with 10 bases separating them. The CDR3 has 13 amino acids. Germline values: CDR1 LNHDA, CDR2 SQIVND (reference sequence). The CDR3 is CASTREPTDTQYY. CDR3 coding DNA: TGTGCCAGTACTAGGGAGCCCACAGATACGCAGTATTAT.

This clonotype was recorded many times. The gene calls are TRBV6-5 and TRBJ2-7; D gene unclear. Germline values: CDR1 MNHEY, CDR2 SVGAGI. This CDR3 spans 14 amino acids. The V and J ends lost 5 bases and 0 bases respectively, with 11 bases between them. CDR3 protein: CASSKTDFSYEQYF. DNA of the CDR3: TGTGCCAGCAGTAAAACAGATTTCTCCTACGAGCAGTACTTC.

The sample holds many counts of this clonotype. This chain connects TRBV27 to TRBJ2-7; 10 bases line up with TRBD1. Germline V gene data show CDR1 as MNHEY and CDR2 as SMNVEV (reference sequence). J gave up 7 bases and V 2 bases, and 5 bases lay outside the gene matches. The CDR3 totals 14 residues. The CDR3 protein is CASSLRQGASEQYF. The CDR3 bases are TGTGCCAGCAGTTTACGACAGGGGGCGAGTGAGCAGTACTTC.

This clonotype was counted many times. The genes are TRBV5-1 and TRBJ2-1; D is possibly TRBD1 (6 bases). CDR3 length: 12 residues. V lost 3 bases and J 9 bases, leaving 10 bases between the germline ends. Germline V gene lookup returns CDR1 SGHRS and CDR2 YFSETQ. CDR3 DNA sequence: TGCGCCAGCAGCTCACAGGGTTTTGAGCAGTTCTTC. It encodes CASSSQGFEQFF.

This sequence joins TRBV3-1 and TRBJ2-3, with TRBD2 identical over 10 bases. J was trimmed by 4 bases and V by 1 base; bases with no gene match: 5. The CDR3 is 16 residues long. Germline-derived CDR1 and CDR2 are LGHDT and YNNKEL (reference sequence). The CDR3 DNA reads as TGTGCCAGCAGCCAAGGTCTAGCGGGAGCCCCAGATACGCAGTATTTT. Translated: CASSQGLAGAPDTQYF.

There are many counts of this clonotype. The J gene is TRBJ2-3, the V gene TRBV7-2; 8 bases match TRBD1. Germline V CDR1 and CDR2: SGHTA, FQGNSA. The CDR3 contains 17 residues. The trim removed 3 bases at V and 3 bases at J, leaving 11 bases unmatched. The CDR3 sequence: CASSFIRDRTLTDTQYF. The DNA for the CDR3 is TGTGCCAGCAGCTTTATTCGGGACAGGACGCTAACAGATACGCAGTATTTT.

This clonotype was seen more than once but under ten times. The chain joins TRBV19 to TRBJ2-2; D gene ambiguous. V dropped 1 base and J dropped 4 bases, with 7 bases sitting between them. CDR1 and CDR2 (germline): LNHDA, SQIVND (reference sequence). The CDR3 contains 14 residues. The CDR3 coding sequence is TGTGCCAGTAGTATAGGTAGGCGCACCGGGGAGCTGTTTTTT. It is translated as CASSIGRRTGELFF.

This clonotype was detected ten times or more. This rearrangement joins TRBV6-5 to TRBJ1-5; D not resolved. Germline-derived CDR1 and CDR2 are MNHEY and SVGAGI. V gave up 10 bases and J gave up 4 bases, with 14 bases separating them. The CDR3 loop spans 13 amino acids. The CDR3 reads CAIPRPSNQPQHF. In DNA, the CDR3 is TGTGCCATCCCTCGCCCGAGTAATCAGCCCCAGCATTTT.

This clonotype was found many times. V gene TRBV5-1 combines with J gene TRBJ2-7, with 12 bases lining up with TRBD2. CDR3 length: 14 residues. V was pared by 4 bases and J by 6 bases, with 5 bases of the junction left unmatched. Looked up from germline, CDR1 is SGHRS and CDR2 is YFSETQ. CDR3 amino acids: CASSALTSGSEQYF. In DNA form, the CDR3 reads TGCGCCAGCAGCGCATTGACTAGCGGGAGCGAGCAGTACTTC.

In regard to this clonotype: A clone one base away is much larger, so this may be a read error. As the CDR3 is not closed by the conserved phenylalanine or tryptophan, this likely results from a read error. The chain employs TRBV6-1 and TRBJ2-1; 7 positions agree with TRBD1. The germline V gene encodes CDR1 MNHNS and CDR2 SASEGT. V shed 6 bases and J 8 bases; nucleotides not matched to a gene: 4. The length of the CDR3 is 12 residues. In DNA, the CDR3 is TGTGCCAGCAGACCAGACAGGGATGAGCAGTTCCTC. It yields the protein CASRPDRDEQFL.

There are many counts of this clonotype. The chain carries TRBV6-1 and TRBJ1-5, with a weak D call TRBD1 (6 bases). CDR1 and CDR2 (germline): MNHNS, SASEGT. The V end lost 6 bases, the J end lost 0 bases, and 12 bases lay between the germline ends. The CDR3 is 15 amino acids. The DNA for the CDR3 is TGTGCCAGCAGGGCCGACAGGATTAGCAATCAGCCCCAGCATTTT. Its translation is CASRADRISNQPQHF.

This clonotype was found a few times. This chain links TRBV9 with TRBJ2-1; 10 nucleotides align to TRBD2. CDR1 is SGDLS and CDR2 is YYNGEE in the germline V gene. The ends lost 0 bases at V and 5 bases at J; junction bases unmatched: 5. The CDR3 runs to 16 residues. The CDR3 reads CASSVEGTSVDNEQFF. As DNA, the CDR3 is TGTGCCAGCAGCGTAGAAGGGACTAGCGTAGACAATGAGCAGTTCTTC.

This clonotype was seen a few times. The chain recombines TRBV28 with TRBJ1-4; 8 bases match TRBD1. The CDR3 is 16 residues long. The V gene end was trimmed by 5 bases and the J gene end by 0 bases; junction bases not matched to a gene: 5. CDR1 and CDR2 from the germline V gene are MDHEN and SYDVKM. CDR3: CASSQVQGATNEKLFF. For the CDR3, the DNA is TGTGCCAGCAGTCAAGTACAGGGGGCAACTAATGAAAAACTGTTTTTT.

This clonotype has at least ten counts. The rearrangement joins TRBV10-3 to TRBJ2-3; D is unresolved. Trimming removed 3 bases from V and 8 bases from J, with 12 bases in between. The germline V gene has CDR1 ENHRY and CDR2 SYGVKD. This CDR3 comprises 13 residues. DNA of the CDR3: TGTGCCATCAGTGAAGGGTCTCCAGGTACGCAGTATTTT. Translation gives CAISEGSPGTQYF.

There are many counts of this clonotype. This sequence joins TRBV20-1 and TRBJ2-7; D is perhaps TRBD1 (5 bases). CDR3 length: 13 amino acids. V lost 3 bases and J lost 2, with 11 bases in between. From germline, CDR1 is DFQATT and CDR2 SNEGSKA (reference sequence). CDR3 protein: CSASAGYTYEQYF. The CDR3 nucleotides read TGCAGTGCTAGTGCAGGGTATACCTACGAGCAGTACTTC.

In this sample, this clonotype turned up many times. The V and J genes are TRBV10-2 and TRBJ1-6; 8 bases are shared with TRBD1. With V trimmed by 6 bases and J by 7 bases, 2 bases remained unmatched. The CDR3 has 13 amino acids. CDR1 and CDR2 from the germline V gene are WSHSY and SAAADI. The CDR3 is CASRDRVNSPLHF. CDR3 DNA sequence: TGCGCCAGCAGGGACAGGGTGAATTCACCCCTCCACTTT.

This clonotype was counted ten times or more. The chain combines TRBV30 with TRBJ1-2; the D gene is possibly TRBD1 (5 bases). CDR3 length: 12 amino acids. Trimming took off 2 bases at V and 8 bases at J, with 12 bases between the two ends. Germline V gene data show CDR1 as GTSNPN and CDR2 as SVGIG (reference sequence). The CDR3 sequence is CAWSSQGFGYTF. The CDR3 DNA reads TGTGCCTGGAGTTCCCAGGGATTCGGCTACACCTTC.

The CDR3 sequence: CASRIAADARYEQYF. CDR3 nucleotides: TGTGCCAGCAGAATAGCGGCAGACGCCCGGTACGAGCAGTACTTC. This chain joins TRBV28 and TRBJ2-7; a possible D gene is TRBD2 (6 bases). Germline V CDR1 and CDR2: MDHEN, SYDVKM. V was pared by 6 bases and J by 4 bases, with 19 bases between. This CDR3 is built from 15 residues.

This clonotype appeared many times. CDR3 amino acids: CASSESTGLAGGDTQYF. For the CDR3, the DNA is TGCGCCAGCAGTGAGTCGACGGGACTAGCGGGAGGAGATACGCAGTATTTT. This chain connects TRBV10-1 to TRBJ2-3, with 15 bases fitting TRBD2. Germline trimming cut 0 bases from V and 5 bases from J; bases unmatched to any gene: 3. The CDR3 is 17 residues long. From germline, CDR1 is WNHNN and CDR2 SYGVQD (reference sequence).

This clonotype was seen only a few times. This sequence joins TRBV19 and TRBJ2-2, with a possible D match to TRBD2 (6 bases). The V end lost 10 bases, the J end lost 6 bases, and 12 bases lay between the germline ends. CDR1 and CDR2 from the germline V gene are LNHDA and SQIVND (reference sequence). The CDR3 runs 12 residues. The CDR3 DNA is TGTGCCACCTCCCCGGGGGCCGGGGAGCTGTTTTTT. This codes for CATSPGAGELFF.

In this sample, this clonotype turned up many times. The rearrangement joins TRBV5-1 to TRBJ2-7; D is perhaps TRBD1 (5 bases). Trimming removed 1 base at V and 1 base at J, with 15 bases between. This CDR3 has 16 residues. CDR1 and CDR2 from the germline V gene are SGHRS and YFSETQ. The CDR3: CASSLPMSAGSYEQYF. The DNA of the CDR3 is TGCGCCAGCAGCTTGCCCATGTCGGCAGGGTCCTACGAGCAGTACTTC.